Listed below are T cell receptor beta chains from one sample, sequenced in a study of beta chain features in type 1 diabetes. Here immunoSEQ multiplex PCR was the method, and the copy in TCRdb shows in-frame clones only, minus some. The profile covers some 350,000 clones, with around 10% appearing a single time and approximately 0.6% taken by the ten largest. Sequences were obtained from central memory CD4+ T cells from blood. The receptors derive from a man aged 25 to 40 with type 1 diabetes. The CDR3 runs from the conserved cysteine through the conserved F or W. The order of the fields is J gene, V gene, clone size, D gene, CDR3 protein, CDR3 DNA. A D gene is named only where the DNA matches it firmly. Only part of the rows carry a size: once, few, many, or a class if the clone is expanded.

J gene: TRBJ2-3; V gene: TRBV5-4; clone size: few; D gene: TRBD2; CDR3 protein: CASSLSQRDIGGDTQYF; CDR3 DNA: TGTGCCAGCAGCTTGTCCCAGCGGGATATTGGGGGTGATACGCAGTATTTT
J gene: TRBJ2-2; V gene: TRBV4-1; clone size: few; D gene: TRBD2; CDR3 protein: CASSQGLAANTGELFF; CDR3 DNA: TGCGCCAGCAGCCAAGGACTAGCGGCGAACACCGGGGAGCTGTTTTTT
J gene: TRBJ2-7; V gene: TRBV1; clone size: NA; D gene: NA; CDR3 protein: CTSSLATSGSYEQYF; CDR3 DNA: TGCACCAGCAGCCTAGCCACTAGCGGCTCCTACGAGCAGTACTTC
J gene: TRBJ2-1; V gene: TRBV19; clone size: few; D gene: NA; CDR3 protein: CASSKGSPPYNEQFF; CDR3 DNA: TGTGCCAGTAGTAAGGGTAGTCCGCCCTACAATGAGCAGTTCTTC
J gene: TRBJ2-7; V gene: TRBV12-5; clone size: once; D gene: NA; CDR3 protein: CASGQDSSYEQYF; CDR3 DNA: TGTGCTAGTGGTCAGGACAGTTCCTACGAGCAGTACTTC
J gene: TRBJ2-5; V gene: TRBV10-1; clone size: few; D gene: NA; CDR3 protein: CASSDGETQYF; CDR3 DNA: TGCGCCAGCAGTGATGGGGAGACCCAGTACTTC
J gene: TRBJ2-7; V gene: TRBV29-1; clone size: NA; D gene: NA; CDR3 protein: CSVDFRDTHPTRQYF; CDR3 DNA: TGCAGCGTAGACTTCCGGGACACCCACCCTACGAGGCAGTACTTC
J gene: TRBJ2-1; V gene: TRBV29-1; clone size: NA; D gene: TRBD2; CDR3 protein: CSVETSGFDNEQFF; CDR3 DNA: TGCAGCGTTGAGACTAGCGGGTTTGACAATGAGCAGTTCTTC
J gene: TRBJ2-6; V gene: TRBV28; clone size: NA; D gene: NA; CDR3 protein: CASIGRPSSGANVLTF; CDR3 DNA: TGTGCCAGCATTGGCAGACCAAGCTCTGGGGCCAACGTCCTGACTTTC
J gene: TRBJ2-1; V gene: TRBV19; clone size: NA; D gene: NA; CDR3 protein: CASSIWGLRGVEQFF; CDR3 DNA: TGTGCCAGTAGTATCTGGGGGCTACGGGGGGTTGAGCAGTTCTTC
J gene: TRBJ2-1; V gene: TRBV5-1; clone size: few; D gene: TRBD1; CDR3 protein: CASGTGQDYNEQFF; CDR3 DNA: TGCGCCAGCGGCACTGGACAGGACTACAATGAGCAGTTCTTC
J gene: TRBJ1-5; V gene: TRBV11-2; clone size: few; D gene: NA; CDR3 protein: CASSSRGDSNQPQHF; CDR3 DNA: TGTGCCAGCAGCTCCAGGGGAGATAGCAATCAGCCCCAGCATTTT
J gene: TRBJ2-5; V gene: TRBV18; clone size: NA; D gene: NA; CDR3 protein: CASSPGGEMETQYF; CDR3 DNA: TGTGCCAGCTCACCGGGTGGGGAGATGGAGACCCAGTACTTC
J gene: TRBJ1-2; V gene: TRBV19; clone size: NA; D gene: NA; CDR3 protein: CASSMKGSKLGNYGYTF; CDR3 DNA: TGTGCCAGTAGTATGAAGGGATCGAAGCTTGGGAACTATGGCTACACCTTC
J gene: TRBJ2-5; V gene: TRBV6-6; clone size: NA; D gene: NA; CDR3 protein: CASSPDGARAQTQYF; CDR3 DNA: TGTGCCAGCAGTCCTGATGGTGCCAGGGCCCAGACCCAGTACTTC
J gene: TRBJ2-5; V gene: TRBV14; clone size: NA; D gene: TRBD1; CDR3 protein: CARGGQTRQETQYF; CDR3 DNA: TGTGCCAGAGGGGGACAGACGCGCCAAGAGACCCAGTACTTC
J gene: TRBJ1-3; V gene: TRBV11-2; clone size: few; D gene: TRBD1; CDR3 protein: CASTQGGYSGNTIYF; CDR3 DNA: TGTGCCAGCACCCAGGGGGGGTACTCTGGAAACACCATATATTTT
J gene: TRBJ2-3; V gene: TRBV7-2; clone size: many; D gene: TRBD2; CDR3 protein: CASKISLAGSTDTQYF; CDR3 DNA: TGTGCCAGCAAGATTTCACTAGCGGGCTCCACAGATACGCAGTATTTT
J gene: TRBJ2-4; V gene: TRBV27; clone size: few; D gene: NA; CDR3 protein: CASQFTGSKNIQYF; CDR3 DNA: TGTGCCAGCCAATTTACTGGATCCAAAAACATTCAGTACTTC
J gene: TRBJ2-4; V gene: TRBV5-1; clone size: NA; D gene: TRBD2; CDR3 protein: CASSLEGRTTSGRFYF; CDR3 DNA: TGCGCCAGCAGCTTGGAAGGGCGGACTACTAGCGGGAGGTTTTACTTC
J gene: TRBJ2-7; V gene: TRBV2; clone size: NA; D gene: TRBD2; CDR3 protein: CASAGPGGEQYF; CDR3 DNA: TGTGCCAGCGCGGGCCCGGGGGGCGAGCAGTACTTC
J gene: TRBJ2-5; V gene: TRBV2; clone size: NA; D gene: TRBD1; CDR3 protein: CASTTGGKTQYF; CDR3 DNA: TGTGCCAGCACAACAGGGGGCAAGACCCAGTACTTC
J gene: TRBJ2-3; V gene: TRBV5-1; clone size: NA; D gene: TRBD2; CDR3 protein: CASRLGTSGPDTQYF; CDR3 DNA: TGCGCCAGCAGGTTAGGGACTAGCGGGCCGGATACGCAGTATTTT